The sequence of this T cell receptor beta chain was determined in a study of blood T cell repertoires in COVID-19. At the level of the study: The United States, Italy and Spain provided the acute and convalescent COVID-19 samples.

Trimming removed 0 bases from V and 2 bases from J, with 11 bases in between. The germline CDR1 and CDR2 sequences are ENHRY and SYGVKD. CDR3 length: 16 amino acids. Per the study methods: For nucleated cells, counts were estimated from reference gene primer amplification. The data were produced by immunoSEQ multiplex PCR, yet TCRdb's version contains in-frame clones alone and is incomplete. The DNA gave D and trimming, while V, J and clone size come from that table. The sample has under 400,000 clones, 70% to 90% seen once. Individuals aged roughly 18 to 95 years were recruited from about two dozen US areas. Cohorts were determined from participant-reported clinical history.

The chain combines TRBV10-3 with TRBJ2-4; no clear D. The sequenced material came from PBMCs or T cells enriched from blood (not recorded which). This receptor was identified in a woman aged 40 to 49 with acute COVID-19. The CDR3 loop reads CAISESSLITKNIQYF. In nucleotides, the CDR3 is TGTGCCATCAGTGAGTCTAGCTTGATAACCAAAAACATTCAGTACTTC.